This T cell receptor (beta chain) originates from a study of blood T cell repertoires in COVID-19. Background on the study: Sites across the United States, Italy and Spain contributed samples from acute and convalescent COVID-19. Sources were T cells, B-cell-depleted T cells, or PBMCs; the material itself was cDNA or gDNA.

From germline, CDR1 is LGHNA and CDR2 YNFKEQ. This CDR3 comprises 13 residues. The V end lost 2 bases, the J end lost 11 bases, and 15 bases lay between the germline ends. In the source study's methods: Estimation of nucleated cell counts was performed using reference gene primer amplification. Here immunoSEQ multiplex PCR was the method, and the copy in TCRdb shows in-frame clones only, minus some. That table gives V, J and clone size, and the DNA gave D and trimming. The profile shows 130,000 to 150,000 clones, roughly four fifths of them singletons. This sequence joins TRBV4-2 and TRBJ1-1; D not certain. The receptor comes from a human donor with acute or convalescent COVID-19. The donor label of this sample is uncertain. Source material: peripheral blood. The CDR3 nucleotides are TGTGCCAGCAGCCAATGGACGGAGGAGGCTGCTTTCTTT. This sequence encodes CASSQWTEEAAFF.